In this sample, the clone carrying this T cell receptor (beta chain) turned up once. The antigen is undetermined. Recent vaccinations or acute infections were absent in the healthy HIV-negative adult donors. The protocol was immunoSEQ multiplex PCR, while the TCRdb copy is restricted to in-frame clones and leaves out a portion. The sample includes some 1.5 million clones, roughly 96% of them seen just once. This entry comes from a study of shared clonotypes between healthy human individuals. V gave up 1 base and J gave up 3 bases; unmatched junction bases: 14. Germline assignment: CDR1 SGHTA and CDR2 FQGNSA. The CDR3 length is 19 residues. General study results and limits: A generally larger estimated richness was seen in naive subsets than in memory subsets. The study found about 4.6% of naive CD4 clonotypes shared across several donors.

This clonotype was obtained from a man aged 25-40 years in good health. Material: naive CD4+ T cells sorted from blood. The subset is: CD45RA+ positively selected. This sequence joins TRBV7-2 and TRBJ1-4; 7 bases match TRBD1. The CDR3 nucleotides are TGTGCCAGCAGCTTAGTCGTGGGACAGAAGAGTGGAGCTAATGAAAAACTGTTTTTT. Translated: CASSLVVGQKSGANEKLFF.